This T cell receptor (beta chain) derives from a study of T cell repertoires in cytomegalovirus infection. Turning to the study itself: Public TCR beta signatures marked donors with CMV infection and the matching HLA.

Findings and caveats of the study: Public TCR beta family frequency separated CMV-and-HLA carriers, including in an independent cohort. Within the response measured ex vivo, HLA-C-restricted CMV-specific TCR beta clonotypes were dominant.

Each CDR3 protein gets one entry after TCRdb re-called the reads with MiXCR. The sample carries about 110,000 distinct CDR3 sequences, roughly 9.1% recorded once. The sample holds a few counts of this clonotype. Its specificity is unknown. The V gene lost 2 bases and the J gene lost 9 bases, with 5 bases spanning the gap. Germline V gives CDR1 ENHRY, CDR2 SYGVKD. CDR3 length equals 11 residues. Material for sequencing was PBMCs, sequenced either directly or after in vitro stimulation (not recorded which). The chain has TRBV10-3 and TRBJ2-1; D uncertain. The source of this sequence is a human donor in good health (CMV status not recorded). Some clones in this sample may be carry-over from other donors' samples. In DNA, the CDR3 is TGTGCCATCAGTGAGCGCAGTGAGCAGTTCTTC. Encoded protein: CAISERSEQFF.